The 14 T cell receptor beta chains given below trace back to one sample, sequenced in a study of blood T cell repertoires in COVID-19. Libraries were prepared by immunoSEQ multiplex PCR; TCRdb keeps only in-frame clonotypes and omits some of them. The sample includes 500,000 to 600,000 clones, approximately 91% of them seen just once. The sequenced material came from peripheral blood. The receptors shown here come from a woman aged 45-60 years with COVID-19, enrolled during active disease.

The rearrangement joins TRBV4-2 to TRBJ1-4, with 8 bases fitting TRBD1. With V trimmed by 4 bases and J by 8 bases, 12 bases remained unmatched. Germline CDR1 reads LGHNA; CDR2 reads YNFKEQ. CDR3 length: 16 amino acids. In DNA, the CDR3 is TGTGCCAGCAGCCCCAATCCCACAGGGGGACGGGAAAAACTGTTTTTT. Encoded protein: CASSPNPTGGREKLFF.

This chain's CDR3 is CSVDAGREKLFF. Written as DNA, the CDR3 is TGCAGCGTCGATGCGGGGAGGGAAAAACTGTTTTTT. The J gene is TRBJ1-4, the V gene TRBV29-1; no firm D call. This CDR3 has 12 amino acids. V was shortened by 6 bases and J by 8 bases, with 13 bases between the two germline ends. Germline V gene sequence: CDR1 SQVTM, CDR2 ANQGSEA. The variable domain in full, with the rest retrieved from reference TRBV29-1 and TRBJ1-4, is SAVISQKPSRDICQRGTSLTIQCQVDSQVTMMFWYRQQPGQSLTLIATANQGSEATYESGFVIDKFPISRPNLTFSTLTVSNMSPEDSSIYLCSVDAGREKLFFGSGTQLSVL.

The J gene is TRBJ1-3, the V gene TRBV4-1; D unresolved. The germline gives CDR1 MGHRA, CDR2 YSYEKL. The V end lost 0 bases, the J end lost 7 bases, and 19 bases lay between the germline ends. The CDR3 is 17 amino acids. The CDR3 loop reads CASSQDPLGPPINTIYF. The CDR3 nucleotides are TGCGCCAGCAGCCAAGATCCCCTAGGTCCCCCCATCAACACCATATATTTT.

The V gene is TRBV12-3 or TRBV12-4, the J gene TRBJ1-3; D uncertain. The CDR3 extends over 13 amino acids. Deletions cut 5 bases from V and 12 bases from J, with 17 bases between. The CDR3 coding sequence is TGTGCCAGCAGTCCCGCGATAGTTCGTCTCATATATTTT. The encoded protein is CASSPAIVRLIYF.

The chain has TRBV28 and TRBJ2-1; D might be TRBD2 (5 bases). Trimming shortened V by 3 bases and J by 9 bases, and 15 bases separated the two germline ends. This CDR3 comprises 14 residues. Germline lookup yields CDR1 MDHEN and CDR2 SYDVKM. The CDR3 spells CASSLFGGDSEQFF. DNA for the CDR3: TGTGCCAGCAGTTTGTTCGGAGGCGATAGTGAGCAGTTCTTC.

V is TRBV4-1 and J is TRBJ1-1; no clear D. CDR1 is MGHRA and CDR2 is YSYEKL in the germline V gene. This CDR3 has 14 residues. The V end was cut by 1 base, the J end by 11 bases, with 17 bases between. The CDR3 loop is CASSQGERTYGAFF. The CDR3 nucleotides read TGCGCCAGCAGCCAAGGGGAGAGGACTTATGGGGCTTTCTTT.

The rearrangement links TRBV7-3 to TRBJ2-5; tentative D call: TRBD1 (6 bases). V was cut by 4 bases and J by 4 bases, with 13 bases left in between. This CDR3 is built from 14 residues. Germline V lookup: CDR1 SGHTA, CDR2 FQGTGA. The CDR3 nucleotides are TGTGCCAGCAGCTCCCGTTTGGGGGCAGAGACCCAGTACTTC. The encoded protein is CASSSRLGAETQYF.

To note about this clone: Other nucleotide sequences from this sample produce the same CDR3. This chain links TRBV3-1 (or the pseudogene TRBV3-2) with TRBJ1-2; 8 bases are shared with TRBD1. Germline lookup yields CDR1 LGHDT and CDR2 YNNKEL (reference sequence). Losses at the gene ends were 3 bases for V and 3 bases for J; bases not matched to a gene: 0. This CDR3 has 13 residues. The CDR3: CASSQGQDYGYTF. As DNA, the CDR3 is TGTGCCAGCAGCCAGGGACAGGACTATGGCTACACCTTC.

This chain joins TRBV6-1 and TRBJ2-7; the match to TRBD1 covers 9 bases. J was trimmed by 0 bases and V by 3 bases; bases with no gene match: 9. The CDR3 loop spans 17 amino acids. CDR1 MNHNS and CDR2 SASEGT come from the germline V gene. As DNA, the CDR3 is TGTGCCAGCAGTGATCCCGGGAGGACAGGGGCCTCCTACGAGCAGTACTTC. It yields the protein CASSDPGRTGASYEQYF.

This clone was seen only once. The chain employs TRBV19 and TRBJ1-2; a weak D match, TRBD1 (5 bases). The germline V gene has CDR1 LNHDA and CDR2 SQIVND (reference sequence). The V end lost 8 bases, the J end lost 4 bases, and 14 bases lay between the germline ends. The CDR3 is 13 amino acids. This chain's CDR3 is CASSQLGLYGYTF. CDR3 nucleotides: TGTGCCAGTTCTCAGTTGGGGCTCTATGGCTACACCTTC. The full variable domain, rest sourced from reference TRBV19 and TRBJ1-2, is DGGITQSPKYLFRKEGQNVTLSCEQNLNHDAMYWYRQDPGQGLRLIYYSQIVNDFQKGDIAEGYSVSREKKESFPLTVTSAQKNPTAFYLCASSQLGLYGYTFGSGTRLTVV.

The gene calls are TRBV6-5 and TRBJ2-1, with 10 bases identical to TRBD2. V gave up 6 bases and J gave up 15 bases; unmatched junction bases: 17. Germline V gives CDR1 MNHEY, CDR2 SVGAGI. This CDR3 region has 15 residues. CDR3 residues: CASSYSGGHISTWFF. Here the CDR3 DNA reads TGTGCCAGCAGCTATAGCGGGGGGCATATCTCTACCTGGTTCTTC.

The chain joins TRBV18 to TRBJ2-6; 7 bases agree with TRBD2. Germline values: CDR1 KGHSH, CDR2 LQKENI. The CDR3 loop spans 15 amino acids. The V segment lost 5 bases and the J segment 2 bases; nucleotides outside the gene matches: 3. The CDR3 DNA is TGTGCCAGCTCAGGAGGACTAGCTGGGGCCAACGTCCTGACTTTC. This gives the protein CASSGGLAGANVLTF.

Regarding this clone: The same CDR3 is also encoded by other DNA sequences in this sample. The CDR3 loop is CAWNRGNTIYF. The CDR3 DNA reads TGTGCCTGGAACCGAGGGAACACCATATATTTT. The chain recombines TRBV30 with TRBJ1-3; D is undetermined. The ends were cut back, 4 bases at V and 7 bases at J, with 8 bases in the middle. CDR3 size: 11 residues. Germline V CDR1 and CDR2: GTSNPN, SVGIG (reference sequence).

CDR3 residues: CASSLWTAEAFF. As DNA, the CDR3 is TGTGCCAGCAGCCTTTGGACAGCTGAAGCTTTCTTT. The rearrangement uses TRBV7-9 and TRBJ1-1; maybe TRBD1 (6 bases). Germline V gene sequence: CDR1 SEHNR, CDR2 FQNEAQ (reference sequence). V lost 5 bases, J lost 6 bases, and 10 bases lay in between. The CDR3 consists of 12 residues.